This is a list of T cell receptor beta chains from one sample in a study of cytomegalovirus exposure and HLA in healthy donors. The data were produced by immunoSEQ multiplex PCR, yet TCRdb's version contains in-frame clones alone and is incomplete. Of about 130,000 clones in the sample, around 80% are singletons; the top ten hold about 4.4%. Sequenced: PBMCs. The receptor set was obtained from a man younger than 40 in good health. Each CDR3 is given with its conserved first and last residue. A D gene is named only where the DNA matches it firmly. Part of the rows lack a size; the others show once, few, many or a class for expanded clones.

D gene: NA; V gene: TRBV7-8; J gene: TRBJ2-1; clone size: NA; CDR3 DNA: TGTGCCAGCAGCTTAAGCAACAATGAGCAGTTCTTC; CDR3 protein: CASSLSNNEQFF
D gene: NA; V gene: TRBV7-9; J gene: TRBJ2-3; clone size: NA; CDR3 DNA: TGTGCCAGCAGCTTAGCCAATATTGGAGCCAGGGTTACAGATACGCAGTATTTT; CDR3 protein: CASSLANIGARVTDTQYF
D gene: NA; V gene: TRBV14; J gene: TRBJ2-7; clone size: once; CDR3 DNA: TGTGCCAGCAGCCAACTTAGCTCCTACGAGCAGTACTTC; CDR3 protein: CASSQLSSYEQYF
D gene: TRBD1; V gene: TRBV19; J gene: TRBJ1-4; clone size: few; CDR3 DNA: TGTGCCAGTATCCCCGGAGGGACAGGGGATGAAAAACTGTTTTTT; CDR3 protein: CASIPGGTGDEKLFF
D gene: TRBD1; V gene: TRBV5-8; J gene: TRBJ1-1; clone size: NA; CDR3 DNA: TGTGCCAGCAGCTTGTCAGGACAGGGATCGCCTGAAGCTTTCTTT; CDR3 protein: CASSLSGQGSPEAFF
D gene: TRBD2; V gene: TRBV9; J gene: TRBJ2-3; clone size: NA; CDR3 DNA: TGTGCCAGCAGCGCCCACAGAGGTAGCGGGCCGCTGGATACGCAGTATTTT; CDR3 protein: CASSAHRGSGPLDTQYF
D gene: TRBD2; V gene: TRBV19; J gene: TRBJ2-1; clone size: once; CDR3 DNA: TGTGCCAGTAGTAGGGGGGGACTCCAAAATGAGCAGTTCTTC; CDR3 protein: CASSRGGLQNEQFF
D gene: NA; V gene: TRBV9; J gene: TRBJ2-1; clone size: NA; CDR3 DNA: TGTGCCAGCAGCGTAGCGCTAGCCTACAATGAGCAGTTCTTC; CDR3 protein: CASSVALAYNEQFF
D gene: TRBD2; V gene: TRBV12-5; J gene: TRBJ2-1; clone size: NA; CDR3 DNA: TGTGCTAGTGGTACGGGACTAGCGGGAGCTAGGAATGAGCAGTTCTTC; CDR3 protein: CASGTGLAGARNEQFF
D gene: NA; V gene: TRBV25-1; J gene: TRBJ1-2; clone size: NA; CDR3 DNA: TGTGCCAGCTCGGCCGGGAACTATGGCTACACCTTC; CDR3 protein: CASSAGNYGYTF
D gene: TRBD2; V gene: TRBV5-4; J gene: TRBJ2-7; clone size: NA; CDR3 DNA: TGTGCCAGCAGCCCGGGACTAGCCGCCCCCTACGAGCAGTACTTC; CDR3 protein: CASSPGLAAPYEQYF
D gene: TRBD1; V gene: TRBV19; J gene: TRBJ2-7; clone size: NA; CDR3 DNA: TGTGCCAGTAAGGACAGGGAGCTATCCTACGAGCAGTACTTC; CDR3 protein: CASKDRELSYEQYF
D gene: TRBD1; V gene: TRBV27; J gene: TRBJ2-7; clone size: NA; CDR3 DNA: TGTGCCCACGGGACAGGCCCCTACGAGCAGTACTTC; CDR3 protein: CAHGTGPYEQYF
D gene: TRBD1; V gene: TRBV19; J gene: TRBJ2-1; clone size: NA; CDR3 DNA: TGTGCCAGTAGTACCTCAGCCACAGGGGTTGAGCAGTTCTTC; CDR3 protein: CASSTSATGVEQFF
D gene: NA; V gene: TRBV9; J gene: TRBJ1-1; clone size: NA; CDR3 DNA: TGTGCCAGCAGTATTGGGGGGGCCACTGAAGCTTTCTTT; CDR3 protein: CASSIGGATEAFF
D gene: TRBD1; V gene: TRBV5-1; J gene: TRBJ1-5; clone size: NA; CDR3 DNA: TGCGCCAGCAGCTTGGGGACAGGGAGCAGCAATCAGCCCCAGCATTTT; CDR3 protein: CASSLGTGSSNQPQHF
D gene: TRBD1; V gene: TRBV5-4; J gene: TRBJ2-1; clone size: NA; CDR3 DNA: TGTGCCAGCAGCCCGGACAGGGGCGAAAAGCAGTTCTTC; CDR3 protein: CASSPDRGEKQFF
D gene: TRBD1; V gene: TRBV19; J gene: TRBJ1-1; clone size: NA; CDR3 DNA: TGTGCCAGCCTAAAGGTGGGACAGGGAAACACTGAAGCTTTCTTT; CDR3 protein: CASLKVGQGNTEAFF
D gene: NA; V gene: TRBV11-1; J gene: TRBJ2-2; clone size: NA; CDR3 DNA: TGTGCCAGCAGCTTACTAACCGGGGAGCTGTTTTTT; CDR3 protein: CASSLLTGELFF
D gene: TRBD1; V gene: TRBV6-5; J gene: TRBJ2-5; clone size: NA; CDR3 DNA: TGTGCCAGCAGCTATAAGGGGGCGAAGACCCAGTACTTC; CDR3 protein: CASSYKGAKTQYF